This T cell receptor beta chain was found in a study of post-analysis software for immune sequencing data. Study summary: Patients with relapsing-remitting, secondary progressive and progressive-relapsing multiple sclerosis courses were all represented.

In germline, CDR1 is SGHRS, CDR2 YFSETQ. The CDR3 length is 16 residues. On this clonotype itself: The antigen is undetermined. A read error may produce the germline difference seen at one junction end.

Unique molecular identifiers were present in the TCR beta cDNA libraries. Around 500,000 cDNA molecules came from roughly 0.93 to 9.6 million T cells. Each CDR3 protein is one row after TCRdb ran MiXCR on the PCR reads. The sample has hundreds of thousands of distinct CDR3 sequences; approximately 60% are singletons. Overall study findings and caveats: F measure clustering grouped samples strongly by preparation batch. TRBV segments more frequent in patients than in controls numbered roughly 5 and included TRBV5-6, TRBV5-1 and TRBV20-1.

The J gene is TRBJ1-2, the V gene TRBV5-1; 7 bases agree with TRBD1. The sequence derives from a girl aged 2 to 10 with multiple sclerosis. The sequenced sample was blood. CDR3 protein: CANSFSGTASNYGYTF. As DNA, the CDR3 is TGCGCCAACAGCTTTTCCGGGACAGCGTCGAACTATGGCTACACCTTC.